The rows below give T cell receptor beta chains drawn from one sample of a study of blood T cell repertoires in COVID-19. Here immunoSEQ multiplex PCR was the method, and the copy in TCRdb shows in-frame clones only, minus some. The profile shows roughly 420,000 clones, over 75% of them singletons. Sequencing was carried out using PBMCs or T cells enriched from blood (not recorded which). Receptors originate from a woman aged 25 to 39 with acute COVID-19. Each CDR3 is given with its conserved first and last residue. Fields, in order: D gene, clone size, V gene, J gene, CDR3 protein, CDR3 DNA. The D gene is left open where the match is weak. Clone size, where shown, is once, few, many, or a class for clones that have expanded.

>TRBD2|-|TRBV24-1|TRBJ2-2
CATSDPSGGGNTGELFF
TGTGCCACCAGTGACCCTAGCGGGGGGGGGAACACCGGGGAGCTGTTTTTT
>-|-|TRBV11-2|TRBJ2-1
CASSFGSYNEQFF
TGTGCCAGCAGCTTCGGCTCCTACAATGAGCAGTTCTTC
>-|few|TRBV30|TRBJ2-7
CAWSVQHEQYF
TGTGCCTGGAGTGTACAACACGAGCAGTACTTC
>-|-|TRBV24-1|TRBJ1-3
CATSGPLAGASGNTIYF
TGTGCCACCAGTGGCCCGTTGGCGGGAGCCTCTGGAAACACCATATATTTT
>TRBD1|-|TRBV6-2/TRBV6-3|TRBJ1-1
CASSAAGQGNTEAFF
TGTGCCAGCAGTGCAGCGGGACAGGGGAACACTGAAGCTTTCTTT
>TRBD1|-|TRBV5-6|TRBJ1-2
CASSPGDRANYGYTF
TGTGCCAGCAGCCCGGGGGACAGGGCTAACTATGGCTACACCTTC
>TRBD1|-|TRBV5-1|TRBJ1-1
CASSAGTGYTEAFF
TGCGCCAGCAGCGCCGGGACAGGCTACACTGAAGCTTTCTTT
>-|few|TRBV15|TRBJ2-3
CATSRDTGDTQYF
TGTGCCACCAGCAGAGATACGGGGGATACGCAGTATTTT
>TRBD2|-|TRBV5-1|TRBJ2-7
CASSLAGGRREQYF
TGCGCCAGCAGCTTGGCCGGGGGGAGGAGGGAGCAGTACTTC
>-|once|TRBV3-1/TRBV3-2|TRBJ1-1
CASSQLVQGDTEAFF
TGTGCCAGCAGCCAATTGGTACAGGGTGACACTGAAGCTTTCTTT
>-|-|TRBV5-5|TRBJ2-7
CASSRLGGTDIYEQYF
TGTGCCAGCAGCCGATTAGGGGGGACAGACATCTACGAGCAGTACTTC
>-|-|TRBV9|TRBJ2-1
CASTSRAGNEQFF
TGTGCCAGCACCTCACGGGCGGGGAATGAGCAGTTCTTC
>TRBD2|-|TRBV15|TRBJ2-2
CATSGTSGGQNTGELFF
TGTGCCACCAGCGGGACTAGCGGGGGGCAAAACACCGGGGAGCTGTTTTTT
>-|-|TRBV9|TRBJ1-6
CASSVVGDSPLHF
TGTGCCAGCAGCGTAGTAGGGGATTCACCCCTCCACTTT
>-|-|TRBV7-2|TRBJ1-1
CASSALPGYTEAFF
TGTGCCAGCAGCGCACTCCCGGGGTACACTGAAGCTTTCTTT
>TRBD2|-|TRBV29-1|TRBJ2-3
CSATSGDSTDTQYF
TGCAGCGCAACTAGCGGGGATAGCACAGATACGCAGTATTTT
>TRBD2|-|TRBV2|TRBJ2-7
CASRSLAAEQYF
TGTGCCAGCAGGTCACTAGCGGCCGAGCAGTACTTC
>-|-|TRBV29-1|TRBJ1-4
CSVTEPGEKLFF
TGCAGCGTTACTGAACCGGGGGAAAAACTGTTTTTT
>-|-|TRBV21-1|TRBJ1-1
CASSKGRDRDTGEAFF
TGTGCCAGCAGCAAAGGGAGGGACAGGGATACGGGTGAAGCTTTCTTT
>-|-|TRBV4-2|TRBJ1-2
CASSQDEHYGYTF
TGTGCCAGCAGCCAAGATGAGCACTATGGCTACACCTTC
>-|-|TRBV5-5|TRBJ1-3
CASSPNSLPSGNTIYF
TGTGCCAGCAGTCCTAACAGCCTTCCCTCTGGAAACACCATATATTTT
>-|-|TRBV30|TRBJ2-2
CAWVLYGHNNTGELFF
TGTGCCTGGGTACTCTATGGACATAATAATACCGGGGAGCTGTTTTTT
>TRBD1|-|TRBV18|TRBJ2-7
CASSPGTGSYEQYF
TGTGCCAGCTCACCAGGGACAGGATCCTACGAGCAGTACTTC
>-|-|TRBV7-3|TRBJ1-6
CASSLISVLHF
TGTGCCAGCAGCCTAATCAGTGTCCTCCACTTT
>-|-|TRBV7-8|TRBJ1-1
CASSFGRATEAFF
TGTGCCAGCAGCTTTGGGCGGGCCACTGAAGCTTTCTTT
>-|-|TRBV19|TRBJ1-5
CASSIVAGNLNQPQHF
TGTGCCAGTAGTATAGTCGCAGGGAACCTCAATCAGCCCCAGCATTTT
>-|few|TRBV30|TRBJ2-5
CAWSVGAGGQETQYF
TGTGCCTGGAGTGTGGGGGCTGGGGGCCAAGAGACCCAGTACTTC
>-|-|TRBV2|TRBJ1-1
CASSVAGARYTEAFF
TGTGCCAGCAGTGTTGCGGGAGCCAGATACACTGAAGCTTTCTTT
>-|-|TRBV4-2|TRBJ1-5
CASSQGSGGNQPQHF
TGTGCCAGCAGCCAAGGTTCCGGTGGCAATCAGCCCCAGCATTTT
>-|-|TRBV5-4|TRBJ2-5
CASRPRDQETQYF
TGTGCCAGCAGGCCGCGGGACCAAGAGACCCAGTACTTC
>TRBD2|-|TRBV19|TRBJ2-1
CASSPGTSGGFNEQFF
TGTGCCAGTAGTCCTGGGACTAGCGGGGGATTCAATGAGCAGTTCTTC
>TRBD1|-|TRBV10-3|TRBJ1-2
CAISKWDRGYGYTF
TGTGCCATCAGTAAATGGGACAGGGGGTATGGCTACACCTTC
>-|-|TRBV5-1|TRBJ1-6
CASSYTGTPPPPLHF
TGCGCCAGCAGCTATACCGGGACTCCCCCGCCACCCCTCCACTTT
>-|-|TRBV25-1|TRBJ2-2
CASSPPVRTGELFF
TGTGCCAGCAGTCCCCCCGTCCGCACCGGGGAGCTGTTTTTT
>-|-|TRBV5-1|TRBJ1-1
CASSQQGQPNTEAFF
TGCGCCAGCAGCCAGCAAGGACAGCCCAACACTGAAGCTTTCTTT